This record concerns one T cell receptor (beta chain) sequence. Study processing details: It was from reference gene primer amplification that nucleated cell counts were estimated. Clones were read by immunoSEQ multiplex PCR, and TCRdb kept only the in-frame ones, dropping some. Clone size and the V and J calls come from that table; the DNA yielded D and trimming. The profile covers 150,000 to 200,000 clones, with roughly four fifths appearing a single time and around 9.9% taken by the ten largest. The source of the sample is a study of blood T cell repertoires in COVID-19. About the research overall: COVID-19 samples collected from the United States, Italy and Spain covered acute and convalescent phases. PBMCs, B-cell-depleted T cells, or T cells provided the cDNA or gDNA that made up the material.

The V and J ends lost 0 bases and 2 bases, in that order; junction bases with no gene match: 7. Germline V gene data show CDR1 as MNHEY and CDR2 as SVGEGT. This CDR3 contains 17 residues. The sample comprised peripheral blood. The chain uses TRBV6-2 or TRBV6-3 and TRBJ1-5, with 7 bases identical to TRBD1. The sequence was collected from a man aged 70 or older with active or convalescent COVID-19. The chain's CDR3 is CASSYSHHRGRNQPQHF. The DNA for the CDR3 is TGTGCCAGCAGTTACTCCCACCACAGGGGACGCAATCAGCCCCAGCATTTT.